These T cell receptor beta chains were read from a single sample in a study of Ad26.COV2.S vaccination and SARS-CoV-2 variants. TCRdb keeps only in-frame clones here, not all; method: immunoSEQ multiplex PCR. Of 290,000 or so clones detected, approximately 89% appear once; the ten largest clones hold approximately 3.3%. The sequencing here drew on peripheral blood, taken in a trial of Ad26.COV2.S vaccine versus placebo. These receptors originate from a person between 18 and 65 years old who received the Ad26.COV2.S COVID-19 vaccine or a placebo. CDR3s include the opening cysteine and the closing phenylalanine or tryptophan.

j_call | v_call | cdr3_aa
TRBJ2-3 | TRBV7-2 | CASSSGLAGRSWTDTQYF
TRBJ2-2 | TRBV5-1 | CASSLTVFTTGELFF
TRBJ2-3 | TRBV5-6 | CASSLALRERNTQYF
TRBJ1-5 | TRBV4-1 | CASSQDLVRDQPQHF
TRBJ2-3 | TRBV5-1 | CASQTAIGDTQYF
TRBJ2-1 | TRBV7-3 | CASSLWAGGPNEQFF
TRBJ1-5 | TRBV3-1/TRBV3-2 | CASSQDRTAYRPQHF
TRBJ1-2 | TRBV5-1 | CASRRTDSGGYTF
TRBJ1-1 | TRBV6-5 | CASSYSQVLFSAEAFF
TRBJ2-1 | TRBV7-9 | CASSPGTGAYNEQFF
TRBJ2-7 | TRBV7-2 | CASSSGLAGFYEQYF
TRBJ2-1 | TRBV3-1/TRBV3-2 | CASSQQNGVYNEQFF
TRBJ1-2 | TRBV2 | CASRWEGEGYTF
TRBJ2-3 | TRBV5-8 | CASSFAGLATDTQYF
TRBJ2-2 | TRBV19 | CASSITSGRINTGELFF
TRBJ1-1 | TRBV18 | CASSPPSKPEVEAFF
TRBJ2-1 | TRBV30 | CAWSSQLYNEQFF
TRBJ1-1 | TRBV5-6 | CASSLGQEAFF
TRBJ1-2 | TRBV3-1/TRBV3-2 | CASSPGTDNYGYTF